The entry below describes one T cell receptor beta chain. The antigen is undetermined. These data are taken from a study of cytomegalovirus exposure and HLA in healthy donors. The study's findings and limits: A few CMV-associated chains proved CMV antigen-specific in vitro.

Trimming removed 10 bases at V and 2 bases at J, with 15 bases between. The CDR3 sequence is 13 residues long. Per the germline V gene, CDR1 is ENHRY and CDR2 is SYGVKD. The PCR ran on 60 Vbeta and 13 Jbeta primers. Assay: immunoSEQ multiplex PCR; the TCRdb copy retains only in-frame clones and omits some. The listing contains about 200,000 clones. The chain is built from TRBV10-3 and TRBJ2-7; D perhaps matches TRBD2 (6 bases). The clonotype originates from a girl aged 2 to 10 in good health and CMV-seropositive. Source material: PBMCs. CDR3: CASQLASPYEQYF. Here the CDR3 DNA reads TGTGCCAGCCAACTAGCCTCCCCCTACGAGCAGTACTTC.